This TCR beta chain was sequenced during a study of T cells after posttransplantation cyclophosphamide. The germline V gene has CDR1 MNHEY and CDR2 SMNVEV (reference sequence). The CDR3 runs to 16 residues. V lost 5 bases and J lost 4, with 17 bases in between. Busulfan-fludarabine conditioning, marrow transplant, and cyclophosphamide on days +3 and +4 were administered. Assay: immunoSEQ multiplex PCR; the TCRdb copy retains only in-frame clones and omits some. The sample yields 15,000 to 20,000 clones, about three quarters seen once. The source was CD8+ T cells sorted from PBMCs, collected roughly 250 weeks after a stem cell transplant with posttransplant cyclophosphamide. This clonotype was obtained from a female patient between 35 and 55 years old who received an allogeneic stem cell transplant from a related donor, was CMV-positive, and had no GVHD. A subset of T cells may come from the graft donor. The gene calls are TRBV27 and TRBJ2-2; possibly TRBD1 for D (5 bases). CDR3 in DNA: TGTGCCAGCAGTCAGGGCCCCCTCGCTTTCACCGGGGAGCTGTTTTTT. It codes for CASSQGPLAFTGELFF.